The 9 T cell receptor beta chains listed next were all sequenced from one sample in a study of OX40 agonist ivuxolimab in advanced cancers. Method: immunoSEQ multiplex PCR; TCRdb's copy keeps in-frame clones and lacks some. The table lists more than 9,000 clones, 65% to 85% of them singletons. Specimen: CD4+ or CD8+ T cells sorted from blood, collected in a trial of the OX40 agonist ivuxolimab. These receptors were taken from an adult with an advanced solid tumor such as melanoma, head and neck, liver or kidney cancer.

This clone was seen a few times. V gene TRBV5-1 combines with J gene TRBJ2-1; a weak D match, TRBD2 (6 bases). This CDR3 has 15 residues. Germline V gene sequence: CDR1 SGHRS, CDR2 YFSETQ. Trimming pared 4 bases from V and 2 bases from J, leaving 13 bases between. The CDR3, as DNA: TGCGCCAGCAGCCCCACCGGGACTCCCTACAATGAGCAGTTCTTC. Protein sequence: CASSPTGTPYNEQFF.

The rearrangement joins TRBV27 to TRBJ2-1; no clear D gene. The CDR3 runs 13 residues. The V end lost 2 bases, the J end lost 5 bases, and 7 bases lay between the germline ends. Germline V gene sequence: CDR1 MNHEY, CDR2 SMNVEV (reference sequence). The CDR3 coding sequence is TGTGCCAGCAGTTTACTCAGTGACAATGAGCAGTTCTTC. Translating gives CASSLLSDNEQFF.

V and J are TRBV2 and TRBJ2-6, with D perhaps matching TRBD1 or TRBD2 (5 bases each). V gave up 6 bases and J gave up 0 bases, with 12 bases separating them. This CDR3 spans 16 amino acids. The germline V gene encodes CDR1 SNHLY and CDR2 FYNNEI. The CDR3 DNA follows: TGTGCCAGCAGGAAGGGACCCGGCTCTGGGGCCAACGTCCTGACTTTC. As protein: CASRKGPGSGANVLTF.

The chain is built from TRBV4-1 and TRBJ1-1, with TRBD1 as a possible D gene (5 bases). This CDR3 contains 16 residues. Germline CDR1 reads MGHRA; CDR2 reads YSYEKL. The germline V and J ends were trimmed by 5 bases and 2 bases, with 18 bases remaining between them. This CDR3 is CASSAIPGGRNTEAFF. Written as DNA, the CDR3 is TGCGCCAGCAGCGCTATCCCGGGGGGTAGAAACACTGAAGCTTTCTTT.

The chain joins TRBV7-3 to TRBJ2-1; D possibly corresponds to TRBD2 (5 bases). Trimming left V 4 bases short and J 3 bases short, with 13 bases between. Germline assignment: CDR1 SGHTA and CDR2 FQGTGA. The CDR3 runs to 15 residues. This CDR3 is CASSYLPGLYNEQFF. The CDR3 bases are TGTGCCAGCAGCTATCTACCCGGACTCTACAATGAGCAGTTCTTC.

The chain uses TRBV2 and TRBJ2-1; tentative D call: TRBD1 (5 bases). The germline V gene has CDR1 SNHLY and CDR2 FYNNEI. The CDR3 sequence is 13 residues long. Trimming cost V 5 bases and J 7 bases, with 12 bases left between them. The CDR3, as DNA: TGTGCCAGCAGTATGGGGCTCCGTAATGAGCAGTTCTTC. This codes for CASSMGLRNEQFF.

The chain couples TRBV4-2 to TRBJ2-5; 9 positions match TRBD2. The CDR3 length is 16 residues. The trim removed 2 bases at V and 4 bases at J, leaving 8 bases unmatched. Germline V CDR1 and CDR2: LGHNA, YNFKEQ. The CDR3 coding sequence is TGTGCCAGCAGCCAACAACCTGCGGGAGGGCCAGAGACCCAGTACTTC. Encoded protein: CASSQQPAGGPETQYF.

The CDR3 is CASSYGRGMYYEQYF. The DNA for the CDR3 is TGTGCCAGCAGTTACGGCAGGGGAATGTACTACGAGCAGTACTTC. The chain carries TRBV6-9 and TRBJ2-7; D may be TRBD1 (6 bases). Germline-derived CDR1 and CDR2 are MNHGY and SVAAGI. Trimming left V 3 bases short and J 3 bases short, with 15 bases between. The CDR3 is 15 amino acids.

The chain is built from TRBV2 and TRBJ1-1; D is unclear. V was shortened by 1 base and J by 4 bases, with 10 bases between the two germline ends. The germline V gene encodes CDR1 SNHLY and CDR2 FYNNEI. The CDR3 sequence is 14 residues long. This CDR3 is CASSEEVVITEAFF. The CDR3 DNA sequence: TGTGCCAGCAGTGAAGAAGTGGTTATCACTGAAGCTTTCTTT.